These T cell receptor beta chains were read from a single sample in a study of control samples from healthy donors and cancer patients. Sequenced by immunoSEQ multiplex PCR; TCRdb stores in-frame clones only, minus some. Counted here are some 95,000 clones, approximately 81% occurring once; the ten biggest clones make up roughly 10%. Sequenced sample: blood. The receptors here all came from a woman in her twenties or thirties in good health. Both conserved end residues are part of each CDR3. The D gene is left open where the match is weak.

CASSEAPGPPQHF TRBV6-1 -
CASSSREFLERADTQYF TRBV6-2/TRBV6-3 -
CASRSTGGDNEQFF TRBV6-5 -
CAWSSRTGLNQPQHF TRBV30 -
CASSQLLAGGPGELFF TRBV3-1/TRBV3-2 TRBD2
CASSLSQGEAFF TRBV5-6 -
CASSADIVHTDTQYF TRBV9 -
CASSQGGGAPQETQYF TRBV4-1 -
CASRFTWDSAYEQYF TRBV3-1/TRBV3-2 -
CASSPPGGWGYTF TRBV18 -
CASSFGGRETEAFF TRBV5-1 -
CASSGTLNTEAFF TRBV19 -
CASGEGGGQPQHF TRBV19 -
CASSLLVYTEAFF TRBV12-3/TRBV12-4 -
CASKQSGEGYGYTF TRBV6-4 -
CASSDIGLAGEQFF TRBV9 TRBD2
CASSFNTEAFF TRBV5-6 -
CASSPVSGGRGDTQYF TRBV18 TRBD2
CASSPRQVQETQYF TRBV7-9 -
CASVSGTGAAGELFF TRBV11-2 TRBD1
CASSVDVVDTEAFF TRBV9 -
CASRSLRGGASGGLPTDTQYF TRBV19 TRBD2
CASSEGSEQYF TRBV10-2 -
CASSLEGTYGYTF TRBV5-1 -
CASSLADRVYGYTF TRBV5-1 TRBD1
CASSLYPMSGELFF TRBV7-6 -
CASSVVPGGSTDTQYF TRBV9 TRBD2